The 31 T cell receptor beta chains given below trace back to one sample, sequenced in a study of T cells after yellow fever vaccination. In TCRdb, the 5' RACE reads were re-called with MiXCR into one record per CDR3 protein. This table has around 310,000 distinct CDR3 sequences, 3% to 4.5% appearing once. Sequencing was performed on PBMCs, taken 5 days after the yellow fever booster vaccination. The receptors derive from a man aged 18 to 29 who received the YFV17D yellow fever vaccine.

The V and J genes are TRBV5-5 and TRBJ1-2; D is possibly TRBD1 (5 bases). V lost 5 bases and J 2 bases, leaving 13 bases between the germline ends. The CDR3 is 14 amino acids. Germline V lookup: CDR1 SGHKS, CDR2 YYEKEE (reference sequence). The CDR3 loop reads CASRLGGRNYGYTF. CDR3 coding DNA: TGTGCCAGCAGGCTGGGGGGGAGAAACTATGGCTACACCTTC.

J is TRBJ2-7 and V is TRBV6-5; possible D gene TRBD1, 5 bases. V was pared by 0 bases and J by 3 bases, with 12 bases between. Germline V gene lookup returns CDR1 MNHEY and CDR2 SVGAGI. The length of the CDR3 is 15 residues. The CDR3 region is CASSYSFDGHYEQYF. DNA for the CDR3: TGTGCCAGCAGTTACTCGTTCGACGGACACTACGAGCAGTACTTC.

This chain joins TRBV4-1 and TRBJ1-4; 10 nucleotides agree with TRBD1. The J segment lost 13 bases and the V segment lost 1 base, leaving 9 bases of the junction unmatched. The germline V gene has CDR1 MGHRA and CDR2 YSYEKL. This CDR3 comprises 15 residues. CDR3 region: CASSQAGTGDGILFF. For the CDR3, the DNA is TGCGCCAGCAGCCAAGCCGGGACAGGGGACGGGATACTGTTTTTT.

This clonotype came up many times. The chain has TRBV5-1 and TRBJ2-5, with a weak D call TRBD2 (6 bases). Germline assignment: CDR1 SGHRS and CDR2 YFSETQ. V lost 4 bases and J 4 bases, leaving 14 bases between the germline ends. The CDR3 extends over 14 amino acids. CDR3 sequence reads: CASSGGGRGETQYF. The CDR3 DNA sequence: TGCGCCAGCAGCGGCGGAGGGCGAGGAGAGACCCAGTACTTC.

This clonotype was found a few times. The chain employs TRBV20-1 and TRBJ1-3, with 8 nucleotides matching TRBD1. V was clipped by 3 bases and J by 4 bases; unmatched bases: 2. The CDR3 totals 13 residues. CDR1 and CDR2 (germline): DFQATT, SNEGSKA (reference sequence). The CDR3 loop is CSARRTGGNTIYF. The CDR3 nucleotides are TGCAGTGCTAGGAGGACAGGGGGAAACACCATATATTTT.

The V call is TRBV9, the J call TRBJ2-7; TRBD1 is a possible D gene (6 bases). The V gene's germline CDR1 is SGDLS and CDR2 YYNGEE. Trimming pared 3 bases from V and 2 bases from J, leaving 15 bases between. The CDR3 consists of 15 residues. CDR3: CASSGGIAGAYEQYF. DNA for the CDR3: TGTGCCAGCAGCGGGGGGATCGCAGGGGCCTACGAGCAGTACTTC.

This clonotype was seen a handful of times. The rearrangement links TRBV6-1 to TRBJ2-7; possible D gene TRBD2, 6 bases. CDR1 and CDR2 (germline): MNHNS, SASEGT. Trimming shortened V by 6 bases and J by 3 bases, and 12 bases separated the two germline ends. This CDR3 has 13 amino acids. CDR3 DNA sequence: TGTGCCAGCAGCGCGGGACGAGGCTACGAGCAGTACTTC. It encodes CASSAGRGYEQYF.

This clonotype was seen more than once but under ten times. The chain couples TRBV7-8 to TRBJ1-1; possible D gene TRBD1, 5 bases. The CDR3 runs 15 residues. V gave up 5 bases and J gave up 0 bases, with 13 bases separating them. CDR1 SGHVS and CDR2 FQNEAQ come from the germline V gene. This CDR3 reads CASSVPGGVNTEAFF. CDR3 nucleotides: TGTGCCAGCAGCGTACCGGGAGGGGTGAACACTGAAGCTTTCTTT. Full variable domain (missing parts from reference TRBV7-8 and TRBJ1-1): GAGVSQSPRYKVAKRGQDVALRCDPISGHVSLFWYQQALGQGPEFLTYFQNEAQLDKSGLPSDRFFAERPEGSVSTLKIQRTQQEDSAVYLCASSVPGGVNTEAFFGQGTRLTVV.

This clonotype was detected ten times or more. The chain links TRBV7-9 to TRBJ2-3; TRBD2 is a possible D gene (6 bases). The CDR3 is 15 amino acids. The ends were cut back, 5 bases at V and 2 bases at J, with 14 bases in the middle. Looked up from germline, CDR1 is SEHNR and CDR2 is FQNEAQ (reference sequence). The chain's CDR3 is CASSTGAGFTDTQYF. CDR3 nucleotide sequence: TGTGCCAGCAGCACGGGAGCGGGCTTCACAGATACGCAGTATTTT.

There are a few counts of this clonotype. The chain couples TRBV5-1 to TRBJ2-3; 9 bases are shared with TRBD2. Trimming removed 2 bases from V and 4 bases from J; junction bases left unmatched: 2. This CDR3 region has 14 residues. Germline V gives CDR1 SGHRS, CDR2 YFSETQ. This CDR3 reads CASSLAGGSDTQYF. Written as DNA, the CDR3 is TGCGCCAGCAGCTTAGCGGGGGGCTCAGATACGCAGTATTTT.

This clonotype was seen many times. This chain connects TRBV4-2 to TRBJ2-1; 11 nucleotides align to TRBD2. CDR1 and CDR2 from the germline V gene are LGHNA and YNFKEQ. CDR3 length: 17 amino acids. Trimming removed 5 bases from V and 3 bases from J; junction bases left unmatched: 9. The CDR3, as DNA: TGTGCCAGCAGCTTCAACCCTAGCGGGGGGATCTACAATGAGCAGTTCTTC. It codes for CASSFNPSGGIYNEQFF.

J is TRBJ2-7 and V is TRBV11-1; 11 nucleotides line up with TRBD1. The CDR3 is 14 residues long. In germline, CDR1 is SGHAT, CDR2 FQDESV (reference sequence). The junction had 5 bases not matched to a gene; V was cut back by 5 bases and J by 5 bases. The CDR3 DNA reads TGTGCCAGCAGCACCCGGACAGGGGGCAACGAGCAGTACGTC. This sequence encodes CASSTRTGGNEQYV.

The chain combines TRBV29-1 with TRBJ1-1; TRBD1 matches at 8 bases. The V gene's germline CDR1 is SQVTM and CDR2 ANQGSEA. CDR3 size: 12 residues. The trim removed 6 bases at V and 4 bases at J, leaving 4 bases unmatched. The CDR3 loop reads CSVTGELTEAFF. Here the CDR3 DNA reads TGCAGCGTGACAGGGGAGCTCACTGAAGCTTTCTTT.

The V call is TRBV4-2, the J call TRBJ2-1; 14 positions agree with TRBD2. The CDR3 length is 17 residues. CDR1 is LGHNA and CDR2 is YNFKEQ in the germline V gene. V gave up 1 base and J gave up 8 bases; unmatched junction bases: 7. This CDR3 is CASSQAGLAGGADEQFF. The CDR3, as DNA: TGTGCCAGCAGCCAAGCTGGACTAGCGGGGGGAGCCGATGAGCAGTTCTTC.

This clonotype was seen ten or more times. The CDR3 DNA sequence: TGTGCCAGCAGCCGGAATCAGGGGGCTGGGGAGACCCAGTACTTC. This gives the protein CASSRNQGAGETQYF. V is TRBV7-2 and J is TRBJ2-5; 8 nucleotides align to TRBD1. Per the germline V gene, CDR1 is SGHTA and CDR2 is FQGNSA. With V trimmed by 5 bases and J by 5 bases, 10 bases remained unmatched. This CDR3 contains 15 residues.

Concerning this clonotype itself: This could be a read error, since a much larger clone is one nucleotide away. The V and J genes are TRBV7-9 and TRBJ1-2; TRBD1 matches 8 bases. CDR1 SEHNR and CDR2 FQNEAQ come from the germline V gene (reference sequence). The CDR3 loop spans 12 amino acids. The CDR3 nucleotides read TGTGACAGCGCGGACAGGGTCTATGGCTACACCTTC. Its protein product is CDSADRVYGYTF.

In this sample, this clonotype turned up a few times. The chain has TRBV7-3 and TRBJ1-2, with D possibly TRBD1 on 6 matching bases. This CDR3 spans 14 amino acids. V dropped 5 bases and J dropped 8 bases, with 18 bases sitting between them. The germline V gene has CDR1 SGHTA and CDR2 FQGTGA. The CDR3 bases are TGTGCCAGCAGCGAAACGCCCGGGGGGCTGGGCTACACCTTC. It codes for CASSETPGGLGYTF.

In its sample, this clonotype was seen a few times. The chain combines TRBV4-1 with TRBJ1-2; no definite D call. V was cut by 2 bases and J by 7 bases, with 11 bases left in between. The CDR3 totals 13 residues. Germline-derived CDR1 and CDR2 are MGHRA and YSYEKL. The CDR3 DNA follows: TGCGCCAGCAGCCAAATGGATAAGCGTGGCTACACCTTC. It yields the protein CASSQMDKRGYTF.

V is TRBV5-1 and J is TRBJ1-2, with D perhaps matching TRBD1 (6 bases). Per the germline V gene, CDR1 is SGHRS and CDR2 is YFSETQ. The CDR3 runs to 15 residues. The V end was cut by 2 bases, the J end by 10 bases, with 21 bases between. The CDR3 region is CASSLEEPPGADYTF. The CDR3 DNA is TGCGCCAGCAGCTTAGAAGAACCTCCAGGGGCCGACTACACCTTC.

The V call is TRBV13, the J call TRBJ1-1, with unresolved D. V lost 6 bases to trimming and J lost 3 bases, with 14 bases between them. The CDR3 is made up of 14 amino acids. Germline CDR1 reads PRHDT; CDR2 reads FYEKMQ (reference sequence). The CDR3 reads CASRHSYQDTEAFF. The CDR3 DNA sequence: TGTGCCAGCAGACACTCCTACCAGGACACTGAAGCTTTCTTT.

The CDR3 here is CASSKGTGATKNIQYF. CDR3 in DNA: TGCGCCAGCAGCAAGGGGACAGGGGCAACCAAAAACATTCAGTACTTC. This sequence joins TRBV5-1 and TRBJ2-4; 10 nucleotides align to TRBD1. The CDR3 spans 16 residues. V lost 4 bases to trimming and J lost 2 bases; unmatched junction nucleotides: 6. Germline lookup yields CDR1 SGHRS and CDR2 YFSETQ.

The table lists this clonotype with many counts. V and J are TRBV18 and TRBJ2-7; a possible D gene is TRBD2 (6 bases). There are 12 residues in the CDR3. Germline assignment: CDR1 KGHSH and CDR2 LQKENI. V lost 3 bases to trimming and J lost 4 bases, with 7 bases between them. This CDR3 reads CASSPRGYEQYV. The CDR3 DNA reads TGTGCCAGCTCACCGCGGGGTTACGAGCAGTACGTC.

V and J are TRBV4-1 and TRBJ2-4; 10 bases align to TRBD2. Germline lookup yields CDR1 MGHRA and CDR2 YSYEKL. Trimming cost V 2 bases and J 6 bases; bases outside gene matches: 7. CDR3 size: 16 residues. CDR3 protein: CASSQPAGGRLNIQYF. The CDR3 nucleotides are TGCGCCAGCAGCCAACCAGCGGGGGGGCGGTTAAACATTCAGTACTTC.

The chain joins TRBV11-1 to TRBJ2-7; 8 bases are shared with TRBD1. This CDR3 is 16 amino acids long. The V gene's germline CDR1 is SGHAT and CDR2 FQDESV (reference sequence). The J segment lost 0 bases and the V segment lost 6 bases, leaving 10 bases of the junction unmatched. The CDR3 nucleotides read TGTGCCAGCAGAACCGGGACAGGACACTTCTCCTACGAGCAGTACTTC. Translating it yields CASRTGTGHFSYEQYF.

This clonotype was observed many times. The chain links TRBV3-1 to TRBJ2-7; D gene ambiguous. Trimming left V 4 bases short and J 5 bases short, with 15 bases between. This CDR3 contains 14 residues. The germline V gene encodes CDR1 LGHDT and CDR2 YNNKEL (reference sequence). In DNA, the CDR3 is TGTGCCAGCAGCCCTCAGGTTAGCTCTCACGAGCAGTACGTC. Amino acids: CASSPQVSSHEQYV.

This clonotype occurred a few times. The CDR3 nucleotides are TGTGCCAGCAGTTTAAGGGGGCTTGACTACGAGCAGTACTTC. It encodes CASSLRGLDYEQYF. V and J are TRBV27 and TRBJ2-7; 7 bases agree with TRBD1. The V gene's germline CDR1 is MNHEY and CDR2 SMNVEV (reference sequence). The V segment lost 2 bases and the J segment 3 bases; nucleotides outside the gene matches: 4. CDR3 size: 14 residues.

This clonotype has only a few counts. The rearrangement joins TRBV6-5 to TRBJ1-2, with 9 bases identical to TRBD1. This CDR3 has 15 amino acids. CDR1 and CDR2 (germline): MNHEY, SVGAGI. V lost 1 base to trimming and J lost 3 bases; unmatched junction nucleotides: 3. CDR3 nucleotides: TGTGCCAGCAGTTACTTGGGACAGGGCTACTATGGCTACACCTTC. It is translated as CASSYLGQGYYGYTF.

This clonotype was detected a few times. The V call is TRBV7-9, the J call TRBJ2-7; no clear D. The CDR3 consists of 12 residues. Trimming cost V 2 bases and J 6 bases, with 8 bases left between them. Germline CDR1 SEHNR, CDR2 FQNEAQ (reference sequence). DNA for the CDR3: TGTGCCAGCAGCTTATATGGGTCCGAGCAGTACTTC. Protein sequence: CASSLYGSEQYF. The entire variable domain, with the rest obtained from reference TRBV7-9 and TRBJ2-7, is as follows: DTGVSQNPRHKITKRGQNVTFRCDPISEHNRLYWYRQTLGQGPEFLTYFQNEAQLEKSRLLSDRFSAERPKGSFSTLEIQRTEQGDSAMYLCASSLYGSEQYFGPGTRLTVT.

This clonotype was recorded at least ten times. The gene calls are TRBV10-3 and TRBJ2-5; possibly TRBD2 for D (5 bases). The CDR3 sequence is 13 residues long. The V gene's germline CDR1 is ENHRY and CDR2 SYGVKD. The ends were cut back, 4 bases at V and 3 bases at J, with 9 bases in the middle. CDR3: CAISGRTEETQYF. As DNA, the CDR3 is TGTGCCATCAGTGGGAGGACGGAAGAGACCCAGTACTTC.

This clonotype has more than one count but fewer than ten. The chain couples TRBV7-2 to TRBJ1-5, with TRBD1 identical over 8 bases. Germline lookup yields CDR1 SGHTA and CDR2 FQGNSA. J lost 3 bases, V lost 6 bases, and 4 bases had no gene match. The CDR3 sequence is 14 residues long. Here the CDR3 DNA reads TGTGCCAGCAGGCAGACAGGGGCCAATCAGCCCCAGCATTTT. Translation gives CASRQTGANQPQHF. Full variable domain (missing parts from reference TRBV7-2 and TRBJ1-5): GAGVSQSPSNKVTEKGKDVELRCDPISGHTALYWYRQSLGQGLEFLIYFQGNSAPDKSGLPSDRFSAERTGGSVSTLTIQRTQQEDSAVYLCASRQTGANQPQHFGDGTRLSIL.

At least ten counts were recorded for this clonotype. The chain recombines TRBV3-1 with TRBJ1-5; D remains unclear. CDR3 length: 16 residues. Trimming pared 1 base from V and 8 bases from J, leaving 18 bases between. Germline CDR1 is LGHDT and CDR2 is YNNKEL (reference sequence). Written as DNA, the CDR3 is TGTGCCAGCAGCCAAGGGCGCGGCCCGGCGCAGGAGCCCCAGCATTTT. It codes for CASSQGRGPAQEPQHF.